This TCR beta chain was recovered during a study of blood T cell repertoires in COVID-19. The germline gives CDR1 MDHEN, CDR2 SYDVKM. The CDR3 runs to 19 residues. V dropped 3 bases and J dropped 0; count of bases not matched to a gene: 16. TCRdb keeps only in-frame clones here, not all; method: immunoSEQ multiplex PCR. Among fewer than 50,000 clones listed, around 83% were seen once. The chain joins TRBV28 to TRBJ1-2, with 7 bases aligning to TRBD1. The sequenced sample consisted of peripheral blood. This receptor was obtained from a woman over 75 with active or convalescent COVID-19. As DNA, the CDR3 is TGTGCCAGCAGTTTCATCCCCGGGACAGCGCATGTAGCTAACTATGGCTACACCTTC. Protein product: CASSFIPGTAHVANYGYTF.